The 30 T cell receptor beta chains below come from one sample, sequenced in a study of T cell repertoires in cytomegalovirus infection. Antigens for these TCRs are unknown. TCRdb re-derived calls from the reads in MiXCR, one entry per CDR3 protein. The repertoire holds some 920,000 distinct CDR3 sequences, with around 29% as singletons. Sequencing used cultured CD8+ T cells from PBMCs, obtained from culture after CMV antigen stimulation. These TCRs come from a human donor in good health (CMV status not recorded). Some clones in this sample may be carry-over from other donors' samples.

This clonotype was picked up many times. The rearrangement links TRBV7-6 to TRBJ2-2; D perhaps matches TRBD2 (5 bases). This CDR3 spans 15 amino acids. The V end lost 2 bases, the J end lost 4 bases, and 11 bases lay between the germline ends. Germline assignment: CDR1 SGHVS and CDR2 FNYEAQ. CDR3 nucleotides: TGTGCCAGCAGCTTAAGAGGGCGTTCCACCGGGGAGCTGTTTTTT. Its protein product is CASSLRGRSTGELFF.

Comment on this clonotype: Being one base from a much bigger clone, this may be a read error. CDR3 in DNA: TGTGCCAGCAGCCCCTCCATAGTTGGGGAGAAGTACTTC. Encoded protein: CASSPSIVGEKYF. The chain has TRBV7-2 and TRBJ2-7; weak D call: TRBD2 (5 bases). CDR3 length equals 13 residues. The V gene lost 5 bases and the J gene lost 11 bases, with 19 bases spanning the gap. Germline CDR1 is SGHTA and CDR2 is FQGNSA.

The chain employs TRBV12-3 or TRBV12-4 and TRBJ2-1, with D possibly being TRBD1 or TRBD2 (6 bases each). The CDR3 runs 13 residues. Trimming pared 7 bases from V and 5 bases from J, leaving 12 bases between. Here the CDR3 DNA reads TGTGCCAGCACCCTAAGGGGGGACAATGAGCAGTTCTTC. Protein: CASTLRGDNEQFF.

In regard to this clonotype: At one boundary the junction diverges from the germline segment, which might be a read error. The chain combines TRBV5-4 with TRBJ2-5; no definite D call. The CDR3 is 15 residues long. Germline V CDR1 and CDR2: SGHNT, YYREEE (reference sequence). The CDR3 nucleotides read TGTGTCAGCAGCTTGGCTCTTACGGCGCAAGAGACCCAGTACTTC. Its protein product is CVSSLALTAQETQYF.

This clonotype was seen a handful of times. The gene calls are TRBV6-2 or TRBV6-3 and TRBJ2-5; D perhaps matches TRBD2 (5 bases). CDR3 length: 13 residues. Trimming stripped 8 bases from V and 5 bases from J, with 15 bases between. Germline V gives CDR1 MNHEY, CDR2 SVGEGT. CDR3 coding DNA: TGTGCCAGCGCGACATCGGGAAGGGAGACCCAGTACTTC. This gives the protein CASATSGRETQYF.

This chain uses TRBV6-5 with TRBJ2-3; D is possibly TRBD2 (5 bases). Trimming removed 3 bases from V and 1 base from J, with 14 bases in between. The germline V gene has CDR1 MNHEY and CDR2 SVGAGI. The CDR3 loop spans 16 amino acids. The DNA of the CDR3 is TGTGCCAGCAGTTATGAGTACTGGCGGGGCACAGATACGCAGTATTTT. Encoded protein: CASSYEYWRGTDTQYF.

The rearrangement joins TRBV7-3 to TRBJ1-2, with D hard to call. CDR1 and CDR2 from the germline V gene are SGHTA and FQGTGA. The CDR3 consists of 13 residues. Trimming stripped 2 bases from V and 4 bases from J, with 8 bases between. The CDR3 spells CASSLEIFYGYTF. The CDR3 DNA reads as TGTGCCAGCAGCTTAGAAATCTTCTATGGCTACACCTTC.

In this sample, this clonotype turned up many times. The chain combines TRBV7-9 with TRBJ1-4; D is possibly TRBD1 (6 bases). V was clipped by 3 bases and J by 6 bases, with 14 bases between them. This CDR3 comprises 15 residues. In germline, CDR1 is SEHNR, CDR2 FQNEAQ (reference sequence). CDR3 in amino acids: CASSFRWGADEKLFF. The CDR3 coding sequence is TGTGCCAGCAGCTTCCGATGGGGGGCGGATGAAAAACTGTTTTTT.

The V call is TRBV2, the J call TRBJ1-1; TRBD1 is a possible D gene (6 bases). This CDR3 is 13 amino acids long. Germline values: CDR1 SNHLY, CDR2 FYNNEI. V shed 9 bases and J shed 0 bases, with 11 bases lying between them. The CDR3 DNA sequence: TGTGCCAGTTGGGACACATTGAACACTGAAGCTTTCTTT. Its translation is CASWDTLNTEAFF.

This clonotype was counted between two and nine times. The CDR3 loop is CASSARTGPKRTEAFF. CDR3 in DNA: TGTGCCAGTAGTGCAAGGACAGGGCCAAAAAGGACTGAAGCTTTCTTT. The chain links TRBV19 to TRBJ1-1, with 8 positions matching TRBD1. V trimming: 5 bases; J trimming: 5 bases; junction bases outside the gene matches: 13. CDR3 length: 16 residues. Germline V CDR1 and CDR2: LNHDA, SQIVND (reference sequence).

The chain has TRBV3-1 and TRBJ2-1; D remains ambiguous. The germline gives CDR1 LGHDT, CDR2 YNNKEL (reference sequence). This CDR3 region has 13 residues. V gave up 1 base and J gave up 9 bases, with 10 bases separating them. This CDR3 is CASSQGVTIEQFF. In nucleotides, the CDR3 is TGTGCCAGCAGCCAAGGGGTCACCATTGAGCAGTTCTTC.

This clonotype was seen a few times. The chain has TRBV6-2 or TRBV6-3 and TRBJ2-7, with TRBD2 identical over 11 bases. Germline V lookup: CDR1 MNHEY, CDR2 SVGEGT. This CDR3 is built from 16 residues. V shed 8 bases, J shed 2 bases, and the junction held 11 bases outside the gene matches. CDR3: CASGSLLAGGPYEQYV. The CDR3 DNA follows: TGTGCCAGCGGTAGCCTCCTAGCGGGGGGTCCCTACGAGCAGTACGTC.

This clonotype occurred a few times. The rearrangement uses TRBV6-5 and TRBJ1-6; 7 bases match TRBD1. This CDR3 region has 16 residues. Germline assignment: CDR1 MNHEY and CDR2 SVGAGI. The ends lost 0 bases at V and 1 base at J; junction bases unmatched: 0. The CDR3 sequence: CASSYSQGSYNSPLHF. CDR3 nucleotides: TGTGCCAGCAGTTACTCACAGGGGTCCTATAATTCACCCCTCCACTTT.

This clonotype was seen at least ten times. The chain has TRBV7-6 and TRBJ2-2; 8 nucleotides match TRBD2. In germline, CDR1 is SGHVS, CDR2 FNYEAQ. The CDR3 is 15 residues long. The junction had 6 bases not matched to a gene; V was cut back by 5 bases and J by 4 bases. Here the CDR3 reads CASSHGTSSTGELFF. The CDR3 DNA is TGTGCCAGCAGCCACGGGACTAGTTCCACCGGGGAGCTGTTTTTT.

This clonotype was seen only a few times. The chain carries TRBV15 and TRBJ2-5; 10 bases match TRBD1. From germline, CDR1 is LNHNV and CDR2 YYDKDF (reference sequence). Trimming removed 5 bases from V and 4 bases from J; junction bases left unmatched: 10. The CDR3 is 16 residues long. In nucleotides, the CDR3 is TGTGCCACCAGCGGATGGGACAGGGGAGGAGGAGAGACCCAGTACTTC. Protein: CATSGWDRGGGETQYF. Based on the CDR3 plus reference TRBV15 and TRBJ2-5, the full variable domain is DAMVIQNPRYQVTQFGKPVTLSCSQTLNHNVMYWYQQKSSQAPKLLFHYYDKDFNNEADTPDNFQSRRPNTSFCFLDIRSPGLGDTAMYLCATSGWDRGGGETQYFGPGTRLLVL.

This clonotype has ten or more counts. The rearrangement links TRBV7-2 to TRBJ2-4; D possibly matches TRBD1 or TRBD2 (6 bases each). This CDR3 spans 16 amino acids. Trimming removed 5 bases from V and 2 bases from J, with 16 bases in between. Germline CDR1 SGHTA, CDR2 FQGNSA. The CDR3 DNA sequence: TGTGCCAGCAGCGCCCTGGGGGGCGACCCCAAAAACATTCAGTACTTC. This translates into CASSALGGDPKNIQYF. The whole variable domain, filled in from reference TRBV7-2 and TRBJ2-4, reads GAGVSQSPSNKVTEKGKDVELRCDPISGHTALYWYRQSLGQGLEFLIYFQGNSAPDKSGLPSDRFSAERTGGSVSTLTIQRTQQEDSAVYLCASSALGGDPKNIQYFGAGTRLSVL.

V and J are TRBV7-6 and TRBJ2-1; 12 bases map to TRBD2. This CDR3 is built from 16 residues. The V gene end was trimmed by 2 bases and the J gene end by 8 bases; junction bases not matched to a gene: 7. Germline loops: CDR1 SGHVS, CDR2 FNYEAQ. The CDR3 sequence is CASSLKASGGADEQFF. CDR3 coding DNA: TGTGCCAGCAGCTTAAAGGCTAGCGGGGGGGCCGATGAGCAGTTCTTC.

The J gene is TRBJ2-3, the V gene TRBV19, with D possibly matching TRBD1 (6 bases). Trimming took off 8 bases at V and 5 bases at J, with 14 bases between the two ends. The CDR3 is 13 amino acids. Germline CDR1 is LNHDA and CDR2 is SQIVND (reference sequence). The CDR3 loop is CASEQGPGDTQYF. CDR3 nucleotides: TGTGCCAGTGAACAGGGTCCAGGAGATACGCAGTATTTT.

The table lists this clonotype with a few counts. In nucleotides, the CDR3 is TGTGCCAGCAGCTTAGCGTCCCTCTATTCACCCCTCCACTTT. This translates into CASSLASLYSPLHF. The chain uses TRBV7-9 and TRBJ1-6, with no clear D. V gave up 0 bases and J gave up 8 bases, with 8 bases separating them. The V gene's germline CDR1 is SEHNR and CDR2 FQNEAQ (reference sequence). The CDR3 loop spans 14 amino acids. Full variable domain (remainder filled in from reference TRBV7-9 and TRBJ1-6): DTGVSQNPRHKITKRGQNVTFRCDPISEHNRLYWYRQTLGQGPEFLTYFQNEAQLEKSRLLSDRFSAERPKGSFSTLEIQRTEQGDSAMYLCASSLASLYSPLHFGNGTRLTVT.

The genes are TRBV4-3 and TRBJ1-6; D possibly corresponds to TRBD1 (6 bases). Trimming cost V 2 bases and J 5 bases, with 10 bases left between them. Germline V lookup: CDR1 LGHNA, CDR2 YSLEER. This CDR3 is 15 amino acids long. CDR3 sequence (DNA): TGCGCCAGCAGCCAATTGGACAGAGATAATTCACCCCTCCACTTT. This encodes CASSQLDRDNSPLHF.

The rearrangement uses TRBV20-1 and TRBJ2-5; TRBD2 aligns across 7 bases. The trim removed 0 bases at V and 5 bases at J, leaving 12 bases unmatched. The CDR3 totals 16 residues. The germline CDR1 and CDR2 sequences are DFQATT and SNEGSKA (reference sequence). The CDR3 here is CSARDSLAVWEETQYF. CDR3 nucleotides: TGCAGTGCTAGAGATAGCCTAGCGGTCTGGGAGGAGACCCAGTACTTC.

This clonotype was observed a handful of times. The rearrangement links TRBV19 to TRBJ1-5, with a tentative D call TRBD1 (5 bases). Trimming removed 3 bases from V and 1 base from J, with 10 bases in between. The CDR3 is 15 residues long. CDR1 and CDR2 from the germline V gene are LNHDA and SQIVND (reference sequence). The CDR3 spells CASSMGRLSNQPQHF. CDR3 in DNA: TGTGCCAGTAGTATGGGGCGCCTGAGCAATCAGCCCCAGCATTTT.

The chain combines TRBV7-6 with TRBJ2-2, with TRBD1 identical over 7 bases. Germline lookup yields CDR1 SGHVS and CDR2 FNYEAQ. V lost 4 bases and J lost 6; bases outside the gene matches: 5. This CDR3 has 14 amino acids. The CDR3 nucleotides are TGTGCCAGCAGCTATCGACAGGGCGCCGGGGAGCTGTTTTTT. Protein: CASSYRQGAGELFF.

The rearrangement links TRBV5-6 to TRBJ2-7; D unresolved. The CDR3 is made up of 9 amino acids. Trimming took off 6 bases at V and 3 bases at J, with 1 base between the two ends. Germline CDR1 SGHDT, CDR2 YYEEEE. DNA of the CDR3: TGTGCCAGCATCTACGAGCAGTACGTC. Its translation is CASIYEQYV.

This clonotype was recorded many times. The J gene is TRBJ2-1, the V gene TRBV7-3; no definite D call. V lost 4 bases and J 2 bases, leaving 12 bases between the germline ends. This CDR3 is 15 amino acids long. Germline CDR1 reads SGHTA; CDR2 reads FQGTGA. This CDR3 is CASSSLPGPYNEQFF. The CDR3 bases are TGTGCCAGCAGCTCCCTGCCCGGGCCCTACAATGAGCAGTTCTTC.

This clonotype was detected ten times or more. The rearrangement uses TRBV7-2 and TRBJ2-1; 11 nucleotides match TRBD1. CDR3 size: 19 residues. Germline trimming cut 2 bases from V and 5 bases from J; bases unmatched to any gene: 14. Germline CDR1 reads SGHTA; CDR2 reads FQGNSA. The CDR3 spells CASSLPGTGGRGYDNEQFF. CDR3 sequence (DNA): TGTGCCAGCAGCTTACCCGGGACAGGGGGTAGAGGCTACGACAATGAGCAGTTCTTC.

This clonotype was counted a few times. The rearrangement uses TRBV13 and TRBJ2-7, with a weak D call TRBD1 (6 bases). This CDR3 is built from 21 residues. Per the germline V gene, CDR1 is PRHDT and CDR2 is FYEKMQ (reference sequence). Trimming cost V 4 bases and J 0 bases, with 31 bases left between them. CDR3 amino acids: CASSSRGLMDSTSGDSYEQYF. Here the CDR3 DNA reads TGTGCCAGCAGCTCACGTGGGTTAATGGATAGTACATCAGGGGACTCCTACGAGCAGTACTTC.

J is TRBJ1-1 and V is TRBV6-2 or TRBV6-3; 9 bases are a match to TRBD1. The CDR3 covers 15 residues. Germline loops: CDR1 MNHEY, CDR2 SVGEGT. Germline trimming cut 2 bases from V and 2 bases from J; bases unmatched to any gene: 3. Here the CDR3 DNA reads TGTGCCAGCAGTTACCAGGACAGGGGTAACACTGAAGCTTTCTTT. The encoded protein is CASSYQDRGNTEAFF.

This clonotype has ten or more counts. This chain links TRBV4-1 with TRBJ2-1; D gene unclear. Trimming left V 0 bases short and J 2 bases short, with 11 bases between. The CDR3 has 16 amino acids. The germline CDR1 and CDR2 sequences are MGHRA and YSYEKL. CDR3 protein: CASSQDWSATYNEQFF. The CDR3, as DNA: TGCGCCAGCAGCCAAGATTGGTCAGCTACCTACAATGAGCAGTTCTTC.

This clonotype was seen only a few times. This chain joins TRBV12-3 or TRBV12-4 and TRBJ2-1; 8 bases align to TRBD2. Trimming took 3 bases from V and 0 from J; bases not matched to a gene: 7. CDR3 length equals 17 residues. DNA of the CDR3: TGTGCCAGCAGTTTTTCGTCGGGGGGGAGCTCCTACAATGAGCAGTTCTTC. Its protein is CASSFSSGGSSYNEQFF.